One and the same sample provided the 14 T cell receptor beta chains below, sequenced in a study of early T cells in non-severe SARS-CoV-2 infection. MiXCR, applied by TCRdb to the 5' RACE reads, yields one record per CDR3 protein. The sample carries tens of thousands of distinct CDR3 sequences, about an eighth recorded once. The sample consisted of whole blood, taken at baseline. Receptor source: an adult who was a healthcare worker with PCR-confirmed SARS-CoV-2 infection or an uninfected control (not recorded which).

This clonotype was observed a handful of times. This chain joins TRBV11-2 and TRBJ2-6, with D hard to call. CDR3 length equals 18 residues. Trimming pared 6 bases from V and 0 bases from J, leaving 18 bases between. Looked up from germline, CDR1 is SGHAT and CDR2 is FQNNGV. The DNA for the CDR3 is TGTGCCAGCAGTTTTCCTCAGACATCAATCTCTGGGGCCAACGTCCTGACTTTC. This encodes CASSFPQTSISGANVLTF.

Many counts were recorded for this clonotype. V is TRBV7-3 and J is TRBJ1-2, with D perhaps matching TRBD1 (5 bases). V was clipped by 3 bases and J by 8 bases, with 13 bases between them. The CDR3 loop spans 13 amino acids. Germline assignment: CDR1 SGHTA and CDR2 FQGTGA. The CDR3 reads CASSLPSQGGYTF. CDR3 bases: TGTGCCAGCAGCTTGCCCTCCCAGGGAGGCTACACCTTC.

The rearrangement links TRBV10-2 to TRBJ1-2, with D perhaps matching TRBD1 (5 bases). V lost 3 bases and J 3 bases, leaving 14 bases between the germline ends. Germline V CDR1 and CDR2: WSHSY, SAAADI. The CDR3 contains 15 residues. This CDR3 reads CASSDLEGRYYGYTF. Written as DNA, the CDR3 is TGCGCCAGCAGTGACCTCGAGGGACGGTACTATGGCTACACCTTC.

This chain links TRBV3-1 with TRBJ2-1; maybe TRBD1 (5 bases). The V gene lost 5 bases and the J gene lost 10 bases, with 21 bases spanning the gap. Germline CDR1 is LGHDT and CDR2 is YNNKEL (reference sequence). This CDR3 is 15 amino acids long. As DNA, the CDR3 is TGTGCCAGCAGCAACCAGGGCCCCTCCATTCAGGAGCAGTTCTTC. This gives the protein CASSNQGPSIQEQFF.

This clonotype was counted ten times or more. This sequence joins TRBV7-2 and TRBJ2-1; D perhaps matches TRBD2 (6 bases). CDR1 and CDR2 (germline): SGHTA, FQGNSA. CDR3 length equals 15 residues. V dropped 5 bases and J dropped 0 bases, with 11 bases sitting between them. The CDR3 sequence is CASSEDYSSYNEQFF. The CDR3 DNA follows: TGTGCCAGCAGCGAGGACTACTCCTCCTACAATGAGCAGTTCTTC.

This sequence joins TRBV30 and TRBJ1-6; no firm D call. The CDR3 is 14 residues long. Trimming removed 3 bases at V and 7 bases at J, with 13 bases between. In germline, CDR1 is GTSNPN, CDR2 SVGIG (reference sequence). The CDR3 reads CAWSAEGRNSPLHF. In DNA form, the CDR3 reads TGTGCCTGGAGCGCGGAGGGTAGAAATTCACCCCTCCACTTT.

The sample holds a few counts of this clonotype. The CDR3 nucleotides read TGCAGTGTCACCTCCTCGGGGACGGTCAAGTATCAGCCCCAGCATTTT. Translation gives CSVTSSGTVKYQPQHF. The chain employs TRBV20-1 and TRBJ1-5; a weak D match, TRBD1 (5 bases). V lost 7 bases and J 5 bases, leaving 24 bases between the germline ends. The CDR3 totals 16 residues. The germline V gene encodes CDR1 DFQATT and CDR2 SNEGSKA (reference sequence).

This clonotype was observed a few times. The CDR3 DNA reads TGTGCCAGCAGTGTAGCAGGAAGGACTGAAGCTTTCTTT. It is translated as CASSVAGRTEAFF. The chain joins TRBV6-5 to TRBJ1-1, with no clear D. The germline V gene encodes CDR1 MNHEY and CDR2 SVGAGI. V was shortened by 5 bases and J by 5 bases, with 12 bases between the two germline ends. CDR3 length equals 13 residues.

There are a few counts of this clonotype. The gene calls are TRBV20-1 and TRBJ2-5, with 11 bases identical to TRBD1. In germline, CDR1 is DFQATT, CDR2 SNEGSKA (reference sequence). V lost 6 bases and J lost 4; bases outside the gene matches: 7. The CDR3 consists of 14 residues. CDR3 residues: CSAQAGTGGETQYF. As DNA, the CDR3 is TGCAGTGCCCAAGCCGGGACAGGGGGAGAGACCCAGTACTTC.

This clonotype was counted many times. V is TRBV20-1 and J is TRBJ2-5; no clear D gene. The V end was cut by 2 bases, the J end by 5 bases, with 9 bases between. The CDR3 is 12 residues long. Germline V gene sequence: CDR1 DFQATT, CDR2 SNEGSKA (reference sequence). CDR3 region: CSARWGLETQYF. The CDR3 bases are TGCAGTGCTAGATGGGGTTTGGAGACCCAGTACTTC.

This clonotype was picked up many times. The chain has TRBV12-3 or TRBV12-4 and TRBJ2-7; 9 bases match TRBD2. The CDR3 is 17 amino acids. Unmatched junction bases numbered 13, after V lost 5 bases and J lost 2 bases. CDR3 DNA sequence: TGTGCCAGCAGTCTTGCGGGAGGGAGGGCGAAGGCCTACGAGCAGTACTTC. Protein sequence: CASSLAGGRAKAYEQYF.

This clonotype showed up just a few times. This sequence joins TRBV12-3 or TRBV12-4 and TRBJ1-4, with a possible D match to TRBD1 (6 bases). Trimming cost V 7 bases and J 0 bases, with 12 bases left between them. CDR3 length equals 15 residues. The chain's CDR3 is CASNKKGATNEKLFF. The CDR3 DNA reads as TGTGCCAGCAATAAAAAGGGGGCAACTAATGAAAAACTGTTTTTT.

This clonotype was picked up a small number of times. The CDR3 reads CASSSGLAGKTGELFF. The CDR3 DNA is TGTGCCAGCAGTTCTGGACTAGCGGGAAAAACCGGGGAGCTGTTTTTT. V usage is TRBV28 and J usage is TRBJ2-2, with TRBD2 matching over 12 bases. J lost 5 bases, V lost 4 bases, and 5 bases had no gene match. The germline V gene has CDR1 MDHEN and CDR2 SYDVKM. CDR3 length: 16 residues. Together with reference TRBV28 and TRBJ2-2, the CDR3 gives the full variable domain: DVKVTQSSRYLVKRTGEKVFLECVQDMDHENMFWYRQDPGLGLRLIYFSYDVKMKEKGDIPEGYSVSREKKERFSLILESASTNQTSMYLCASSSGLAGKTGELFFGEGSRLTVL.

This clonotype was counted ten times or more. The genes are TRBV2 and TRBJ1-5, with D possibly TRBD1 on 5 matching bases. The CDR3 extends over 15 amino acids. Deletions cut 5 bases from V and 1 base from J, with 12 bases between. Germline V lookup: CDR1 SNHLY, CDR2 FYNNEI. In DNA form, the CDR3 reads TGTGCCAGCAGTCGGGGGAGGTCAAGCAATCAGCCCCAGCATTTT. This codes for CASSRGRSSNQPQHF.